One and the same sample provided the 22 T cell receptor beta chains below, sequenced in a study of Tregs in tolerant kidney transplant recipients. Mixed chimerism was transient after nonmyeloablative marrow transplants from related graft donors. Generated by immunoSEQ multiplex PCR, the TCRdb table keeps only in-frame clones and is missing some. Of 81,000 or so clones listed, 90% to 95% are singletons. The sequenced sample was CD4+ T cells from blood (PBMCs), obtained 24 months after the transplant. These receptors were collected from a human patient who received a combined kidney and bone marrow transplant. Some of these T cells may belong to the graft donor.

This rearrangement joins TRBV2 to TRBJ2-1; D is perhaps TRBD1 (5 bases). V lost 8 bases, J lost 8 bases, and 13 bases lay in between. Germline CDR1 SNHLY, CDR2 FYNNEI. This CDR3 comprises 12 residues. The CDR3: CASQGDEDEQFF. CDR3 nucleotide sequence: TGTGCCAGCCAAGGGGATGAGGATGAGCAGTTCTTC.

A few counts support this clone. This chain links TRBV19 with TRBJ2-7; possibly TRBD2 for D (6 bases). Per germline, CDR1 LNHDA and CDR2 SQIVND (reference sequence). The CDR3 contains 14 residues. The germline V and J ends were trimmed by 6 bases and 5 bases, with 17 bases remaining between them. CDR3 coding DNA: TGTGCCAGTAGCCTCCCGAGGCGGGGCCACGAGCAGTACTTC. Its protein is CASSLPRRGHEQYF.

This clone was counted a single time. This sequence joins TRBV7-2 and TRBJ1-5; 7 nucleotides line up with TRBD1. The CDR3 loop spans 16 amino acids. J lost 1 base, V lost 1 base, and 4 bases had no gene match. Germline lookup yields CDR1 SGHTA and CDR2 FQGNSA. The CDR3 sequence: CASSLGHRGSNQPQHF. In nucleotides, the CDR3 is TGTGCCAGCAGCTTAGGGCACAGGGGAAGCAATCAGCCCCAGCATTTT.

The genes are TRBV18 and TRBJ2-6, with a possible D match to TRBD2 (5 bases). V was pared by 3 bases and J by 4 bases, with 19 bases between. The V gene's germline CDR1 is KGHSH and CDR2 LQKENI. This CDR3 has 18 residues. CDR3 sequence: CASSPRRADGTGANVLTF. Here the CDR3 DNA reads TGTGCCAGCTCACCTCGGCGGGCAGATGGAACCGGGGCCAACGTCCTGACTTTC.

CDR3 sequence reads: CATTTAGPDPQYF. In DNA, the CDR3 is TGTGCCACCACTACGGCGGGACCTGACCCTCAGTACTTC. This rearrangement joins TRBV15 to TRBJ2-4, with D possibly being TRBD2 (6 bases). Looked up from germline, CDR1 is LNHNV and CDR2 is YYDKDF (reference sequence). There are 13 residues in the CDR3. The germline V and J ends were trimmed by 7 bases and 12 bases, with 19 bases remaining between them. Variable domain in full (rest from reference TRBV15 and TRBJ2-4): DAMVIQNPRYQVTQFGKPVTLSCSQTLNHNVMYWYQQKSSQAPKLLFHYYDKDFNNEADTPDNFQSRRPNTSFCFLDIRSPGLGDTAMYLCATTTAGPDPQYFGAGTRLSVL.

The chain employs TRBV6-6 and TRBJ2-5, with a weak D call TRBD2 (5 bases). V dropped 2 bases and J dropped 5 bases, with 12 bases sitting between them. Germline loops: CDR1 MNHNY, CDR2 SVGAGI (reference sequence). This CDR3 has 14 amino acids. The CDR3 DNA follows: TGTGCCAGCAGTTACAGGGAACGGAGGGAGACCCAGTACTTC. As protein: CASSYRERRETQYF.

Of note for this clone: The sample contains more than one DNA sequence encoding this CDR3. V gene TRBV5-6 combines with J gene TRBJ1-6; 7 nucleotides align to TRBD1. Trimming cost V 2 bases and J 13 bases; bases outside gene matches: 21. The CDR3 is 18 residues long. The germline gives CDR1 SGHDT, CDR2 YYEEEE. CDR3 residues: CASSFSPRGGALKSPLHF. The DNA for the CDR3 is TGTGCCAGCAGCTTTTCTCCTAGAGGGGGCGCATTAAAATCCCCCCTCCACTTT.

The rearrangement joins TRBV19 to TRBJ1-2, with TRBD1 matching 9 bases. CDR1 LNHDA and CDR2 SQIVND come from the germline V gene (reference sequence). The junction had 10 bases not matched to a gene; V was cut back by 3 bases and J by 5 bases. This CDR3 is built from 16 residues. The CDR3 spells CASSIGTGYPLYGYTF. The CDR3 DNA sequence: TGTGCCAGTAGTATCGGGACAGGGTATCCCTTATATGGCTACACCTTC. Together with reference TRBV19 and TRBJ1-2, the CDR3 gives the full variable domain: DGGITQSPKYLFRKEGQNVTLSCEQNLNHDAMYWYRQDPGQGLRLIYYSQIVNDFQKGDIAEGYSVSREKKESFPLTVTSAQKNPTAFYLCASSIGTGYPLYGYTFGSGTRLTVV.

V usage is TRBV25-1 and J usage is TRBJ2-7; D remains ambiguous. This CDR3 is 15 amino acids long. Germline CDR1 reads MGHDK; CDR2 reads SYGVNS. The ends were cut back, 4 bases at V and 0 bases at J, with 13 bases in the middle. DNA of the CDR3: TGTGCCAGCAGTGCTCCCGGGTCAACCTCCTACGAGCAGTACTTC. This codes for CASSAPGSTSYEQYF.

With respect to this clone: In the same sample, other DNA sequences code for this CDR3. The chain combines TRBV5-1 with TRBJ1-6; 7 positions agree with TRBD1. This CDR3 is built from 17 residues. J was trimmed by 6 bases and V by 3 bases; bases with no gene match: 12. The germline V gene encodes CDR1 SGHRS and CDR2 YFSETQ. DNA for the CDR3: TGCGCCAGCAGCTCAGAACAGGGGCTTGGAGCTAATTCACCCCTCCACTTT. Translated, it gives CASSSEQGLGANSPLHF.

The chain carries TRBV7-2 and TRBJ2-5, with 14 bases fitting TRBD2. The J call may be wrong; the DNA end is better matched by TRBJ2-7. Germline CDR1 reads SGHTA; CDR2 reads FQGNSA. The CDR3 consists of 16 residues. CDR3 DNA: TGTGCCAGCAGCGCGACTAGCGGGGGGGCTCCATACGAGCAGTACTTC. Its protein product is CASSATSGGAPYEQYF.

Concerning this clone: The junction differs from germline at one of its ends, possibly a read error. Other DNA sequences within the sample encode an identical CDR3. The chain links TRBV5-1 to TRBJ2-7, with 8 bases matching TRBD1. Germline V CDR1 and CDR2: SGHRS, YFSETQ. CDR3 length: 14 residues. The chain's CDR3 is CASSWGQEHYEQYF. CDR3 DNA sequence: TGTGCCAGCAGCTGGGGACAGGAACACTACGAGCAGTACTTC.

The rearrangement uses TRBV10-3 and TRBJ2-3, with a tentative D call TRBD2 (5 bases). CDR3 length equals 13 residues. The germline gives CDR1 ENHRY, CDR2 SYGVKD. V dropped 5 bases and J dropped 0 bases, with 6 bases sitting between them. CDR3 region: CAISWTSTDTQYF. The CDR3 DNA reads TGTGCCATCAGTTGGACTAGCACAGATACGCAGTATTTT.

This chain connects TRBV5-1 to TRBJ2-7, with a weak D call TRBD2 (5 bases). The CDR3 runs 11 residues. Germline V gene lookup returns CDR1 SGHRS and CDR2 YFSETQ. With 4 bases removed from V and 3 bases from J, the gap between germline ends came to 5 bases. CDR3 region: CASSRDYEQYF. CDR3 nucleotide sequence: TGCGCCAGCAGCCGGGACTACGAGCAGTACTTC.

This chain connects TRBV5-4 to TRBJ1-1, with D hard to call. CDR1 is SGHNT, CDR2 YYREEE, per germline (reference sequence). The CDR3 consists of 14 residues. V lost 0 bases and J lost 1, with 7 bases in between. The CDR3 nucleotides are TGTGCCAGCAGCTTGGTAATTTCGAACACTGAAGCTTTCTTT. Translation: CASSLVISNTEAFF.

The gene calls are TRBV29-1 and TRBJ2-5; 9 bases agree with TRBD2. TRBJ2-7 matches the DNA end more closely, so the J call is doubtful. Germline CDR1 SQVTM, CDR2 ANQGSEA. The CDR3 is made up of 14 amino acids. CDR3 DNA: TGCAGCGTTCTTCCCGGGACTAGCCAGTACGAGCAGTACTTC. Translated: CSVLPGTSQYEQYF.

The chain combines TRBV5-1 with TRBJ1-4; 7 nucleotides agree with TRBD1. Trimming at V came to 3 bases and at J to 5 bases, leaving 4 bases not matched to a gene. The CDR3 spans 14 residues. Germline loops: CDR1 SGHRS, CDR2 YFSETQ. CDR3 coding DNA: TGCGCCAGCAGCTCGACAGGGCCGAATGAAAAACTGTTTTTT. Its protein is CASSSTGPNEKLFF.

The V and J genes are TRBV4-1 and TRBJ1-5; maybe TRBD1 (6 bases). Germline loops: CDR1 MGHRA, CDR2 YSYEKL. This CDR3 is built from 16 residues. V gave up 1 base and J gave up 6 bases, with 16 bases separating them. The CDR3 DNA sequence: TGCGCCAGCAGCCAAGCACGAGGGGGTCGTAGTCAGCCCCAGCATTTT. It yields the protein CASSQARGGRSQPQHF.

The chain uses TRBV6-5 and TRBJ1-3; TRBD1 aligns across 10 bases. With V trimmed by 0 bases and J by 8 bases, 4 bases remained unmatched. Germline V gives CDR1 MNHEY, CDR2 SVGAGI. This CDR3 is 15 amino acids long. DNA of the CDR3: TGTGCCAGCAGTTACTCGGGGGACAGGGGCCACACCATATATTTT. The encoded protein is CASSYSGDRGHTIYF.

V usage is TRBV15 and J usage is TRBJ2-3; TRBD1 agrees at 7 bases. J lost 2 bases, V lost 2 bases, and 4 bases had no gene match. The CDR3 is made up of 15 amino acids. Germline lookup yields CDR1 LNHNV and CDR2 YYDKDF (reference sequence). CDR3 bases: TGTGCCACCAGCAGAAGACAGGGCCCCACAGATACGCAGTATTTT. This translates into CATSRRQGPTDTQYF.

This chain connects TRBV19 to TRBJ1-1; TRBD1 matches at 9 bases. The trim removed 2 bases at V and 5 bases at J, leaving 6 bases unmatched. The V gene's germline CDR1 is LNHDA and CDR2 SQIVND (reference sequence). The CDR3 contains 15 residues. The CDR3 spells CASSITGGAGTEAFF. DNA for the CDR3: TGTGCCAGTAGTATAACAGGGGGCGCAGGGACTGAAGCTTTCTTT.

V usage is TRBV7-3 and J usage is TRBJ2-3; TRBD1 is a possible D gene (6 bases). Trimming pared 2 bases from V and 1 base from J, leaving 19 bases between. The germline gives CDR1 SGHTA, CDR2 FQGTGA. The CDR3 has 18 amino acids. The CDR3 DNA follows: TGTGCCAGCAGCTTAGGGTTCCAGAGGGGGTTACGCACAGATACGCAGTATTTT. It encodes CASSLGFQRGLRTDTQYF.